This T cell receptor beta chain originates from a study of blood T cell repertoires in COVID-19. Produced via immunoSEQ multiplex PCR; TCRdb's table is partial and in-frame only. The top ten clones hold approximately 3.6% of a sample with some 140,000 clones, roughly 85% of them seen once. Germline values: CDR1 MDHEN, CDR2 SYDVKM. The CDR3 has 14 amino acids. V was clipped by 5 bases and J by 1 base; unmatched bases: 3. The TCR comes from a man aged 55 to 70 with acute or convalescent COVID-19. The sequenced sample was peripheral blood. The chain uses TRBV28 and TRBJ1-1, with 8 bases fitting TRBD1. CDR3 sequence: CASSPQGANTEAFF. In nucleotides, the CDR3 is TGTGCCAGCAGTCCGCAGGGGGCGAACACTGAAGCTTTCTTT.